This passage covers 7 T cell receptor beta chains from one sample sequenced in a study of blood T cells in healthy people across ages. Alongside a J-beta primer mix, a sample-barcoded 5' primer served in a second PCR lasting about 7 to 11 cycles. TCRdb independently ran MiXCR on the 5' RACE reads; one entry per CDR3 protein. The sample carries 700,000 to 850,000 distinct CDR3 sequences, 53% recorded once. The sequenced sample was blood. The origin of the receptors is a man older than 75 in good health.

The chain couples TRBV27 to TRBJ2-5; TRBD1 aligns across 7 bases. The DNA matches TRBJ2-7 better at its end, which makes the J call doubtful. The CDR3 spans 14 residues. CDR1 is MNHEY, CDR2 SMNVEV, per germline (reference sequence). CDR3 loop: CASSLKQGWDEQYF. The CDR3 DNA is TGTGCCAGCAGTTTAAAACAGGGGTGGGACGAGCAGTACTTC.

A few counts support this clonotype. This chain joins TRBV10-3 and TRBJ2-1; TRBD2 matches at 12 bases. The CDR3 is 17 residues long. The J segment lost 8 bases and the V segment lost 6 bases, leaving 14 bases of the junction unmatched. Germline CDR1 ENHRY, CDR2 SYGVKD. This CDR3 reads CAIRRRLAGEGVDEQFF. CDR3 DNA sequence: TGTGCCATCAGGAGAAGACTAGCGGGAGAAGGAGTGGATGAGCAGTTCTTC.

This clonotype was seen more than once but under ten times. The V gene is TRBV7-3, the J gene TRBJ1-2; 10 nucleotides agree with TRBD1. CDR1 SGHTA and CDR2 FQGTGA come from the germline V gene. This CDR3 has 15 amino acids. Trimming took 5 bases from V and 5 from J; bases not matched to a gene: 8. CDR3 bases: TGTGCCAGCAGCCCACGGGGACAGGGGCTTTATGGCTACACCTTC. Its protein product is CASSPRGQGLYGYTF.

This clonotype came up a few times. The J gene is TRBJ2-3, the V gene TRBV5-1; no definite D call. Trimming removed 0 bases from V and 2 bases from J, with 7 bases in between. The germline gives CDR1 SGHRS, CDR2 YFSETQ. This CDR3 comprises 14 residues. In nucleotides, the CDR3 is TGCGCCAGCAGCTTGGGGCCCGCCACAGATACGCAGTATTTT. Its protein product is CASSLGPATDTQYF.

This chain joins TRBV12-3 or TRBV12-4 and TRBJ2-1, with TRBD1 as a possible D gene (6 bases). This CDR3 contains 12 residues. The germline V and J ends were trimmed by 7 bases and 6 bases, with 10 bases remaining between them. CDR3 DNA sequence: TGTGCCAGCAACTCAGGGGTCAATGAGCAGTTCTTC. Amino acids: CASNSGVNEQFF.

The chain joins TRBV12-3 or TRBV12-4 to TRBJ2-3, with 12 positions matching TRBD1. This CDR3 is built from 16 residues. The V segment lost 5 bases and the J segment 14 bases; nucleotides outside the gene matches: 17. CDR3 residues: CASSGGTGGFDRYAYF. DNA for the CDR3: TGTGCCAGCAGTGGCGGGACAGGGGGCTTCGACAGATACGCGTATTTT.

The V gene is TRBV12-5, the J gene TRBJ2-1, with 10 bases lining up with TRBD2. The J call may be wrong; the DNA end is better matched by TRBJ2-7. Germline V gene lookup returns CDR1 LGHNT and CDR2 FRNRAP. CDR3 length: 14 amino acids. The CDR3 region is CASVSGRDYNEQYF. The CDR3 nucleotides are TGTGCTAGTGTAAGCGGGAGGGATTACAATGAGCAGTACTTC.